Each of the 15 T cell receptor beta chains below was sequenced from the same sample in a study of blood T cell repertoires in COVID-19. Profiled with immunoSEQ multiplex PCR; TCRdb holds only in-frame clones, not every one. The data contain over 250,000 clones, 85% to 90% of them singletons. Sequenced input: peripheral blood. The receptors come from a woman aged 40 to 50 who had recovered from COVID-19.

A single count supports this clone. In DNA, the CDR3 is TGTGCCAGTAGTATTGTCAGGGTTTCCGAGCAGTACGTC. Its protein product is CASSIVRVSEQYV. The V gene is TRBV19, the J gene TRBJ2-7; a weak D match, TRBD1 (5 bases). This CDR3 comprises 13 residues. Germline lookup yields CDR1 LNHDA and CDR2 SQIVND (reference sequence). Between the trimmed V and J ends, which lost 3 bases and 6 bases, there was a span of 12 bases.

V and J are TRBV27 and TRBJ2-1; 7 bases agree with TRBD2. V lost 8 bases, J lost 4 bases, and 17 bases stayed unmatched. Germline assignment: CDR1 MNHEY and CDR2 SMNVEV (reference sequence). This CDR3 has 17 amino acids. The CDR3 DNA follows: TGTGCCAGCGGGGTAGCGGGCTTGGGTTTCGGGTACAATGAGCAGTTCTTC. Residues: CASGVAGLGFGYNEQFF.

The chain uses TRBV24-1 and TRBJ2-1, with no clear D. The V end was cut by 0 bases, the J end by 6 bases, with 11 bases between. Germline lookup yields CDR1 KGHDR and CDR2 SFDVKD. The CDR3 runs 15 residues. CDR3 coding DNA: TGTGCCACCAGTGATTTGCCAGTCCGCGGCAATGAGCAGTTCTTC. This encodes CATSDLPVRGNEQFF.

The CDR3 loop is CASSSSGVDTQYF. The CDR3 DNA reads as TGTGCCAGCAGCTCCTCAGGCGTAGATACGCAGTATTTT. This chain joins TRBV7-9 and TRBJ2-3; D unclear. The V and J ends lost 4 bases and 5 bases respectively, with 10 bases between them. Germline V gene data show CDR1 as SEHNR and CDR2 as FQNEAQ (reference sequence). The CDR3 is 13 residues long.

V is TRBV6-2 or TRBV6-3 and J is TRBJ1-6, with 8 bases lining up with TRBD1. Germline assignment: CDR1 MNHEY and CDR2 SVGEGT. With 4 bases clipped from V and 7 bases from J, the junction kept 3 bases outside the gene matches. The CDR3 loop spans 14 amino acids. The CDR3 sequence: CASSWTGRNSPLHF. As DNA, the CDR3 is TGTGCCAGCAGTTGGACAGGGCGAAATTCACCCCTCCACTTT.

The rearrangement joins TRBV5-5 to TRBJ2-2; D may be TRBD2 (5 bases). The CDR3 has 16 amino acids. The V and J ends lost 2 bases and 1 base respectively, with 12 bases between them. Germline assignment: CDR1 SGHKS and CDR2 YYEKEE (reference sequence). CDR3 protein: CASSFRRSGNTGELFF. The CDR3 nucleotides are TGTGCCAGCAGCTTTCGGCGGAGCGGGAACACCGGGGAGCTGTTTTTT.

The genes are TRBV5-4 and TRBJ2-5, with a possible D match to TRBD1 (5 bases). Trimming stripped 1 base from V and 2 bases from J, with 12 bases between. Germline V gene lookup returns CDR1 SGHNT and CDR2 YYREEE (reference sequence). The CDR3 is 15 amino acids. CDR3 DNA: TGTGCCAGCAGCTTGAGCAGGGCCCGGCAAGAGACCCAGTACTTC. As protein: CASSLSRARQETQYF.

The V gene is TRBV10-3, the J gene TRBJ1-5; 7 bases are shared with TRBD1. The length of the CDR3 is 14 residues. J lost 1 base, V lost 10 bases, and 7 bases had no gene match. CDR1 and CDR2 (germline): ENHRY, SYGVKD. The CDR3 DNA follows: TGTGCCACCAGACAGGGACCAAGCAATCAGCCCCAGCATTTT. Translation: CATRQGPSNQPQHF.

The rearrangement joins TRBV7-9 to TRBJ2-1; maybe TRBD2 (6 bases). Germline V lookup: CDR1 SEHNR, CDR2 FQNEAQ (reference sequence). V was clipped by 4 bases and J by 8 bases, with 18 bases between them. CDR3 length equals 15 residues. CDR3 sequence (DNA): TGTGCCAGCAGCTCGGGACTTCTGCTATCGGATGAGCAGTTCTTC. This encodes CASSSGLLLSDEQFF.

V is TRBV29-1 and J is TRBJ1-2; weak D call: TRBD1 (5 bases). This CDR3 is 12 amino acids long. The V end was cut by 3 bases, the J end by 8 bases, with 13 bases between. The germline CDR1 and CDR2 sequences are SQVTM and ANQGSEA. Here the CDR3 reads CSVDGSGTGYTF. The CDR3 nucleotides read TGCAGCGTTGACGGGAGCGGGACGGGCTACACCTTC. Full variable domain (rest looked up from reference TRBV29-1 and TRBJ1-2): SAVISQKPSRDICQRGTSLTIQCQVDSQVTMMFWYRQQPGQSLTLIATANQGSEATYESGFVIDKFPISRPNLTFSTLTVSNMSPEDSSIYLCSVDGSGTGYTFGSGTRLTVV.

CDR3 loop: CASSPRDRVGETQYF. CDR3 coding DNA: TGCGCCAGCAGCCCCCGGGACAGGGTTGGAGAGACCCAGTACTTC. The chain has TRBV5-1 and TRBJ2-5, with 9 bases aligning to TRBD1. V trimming: 4 bases; J trimming: 4 bases; junction bases outside the gene matches: 8. The CDR3 is made up of 15 amino acids. CDR1 is SGHRS and CDR2 is YFSETQ in the germline V gene. The complete variable domain, with remaining parts taken from reference TRBV5-1 and TRBJ2-5, reads KAGVTQTPRYLIKTRGQQVTLSCSPISGHRSVSWYQQTPGQGLQFLFEYFSETQRNKGNFPGRFSGRQFSNSRSEMNVSTLELGDSALYLCASSPRDRVGETQYFGPGTRLLVL.

The V and J genes are TRBV18 and TRBJ2-3; D gene unclear. The germline V gene has CDR1 KGHSH and CDR2 LQKENI. CDR3 length: 15 amino acids. The V end lost 2 bases, the J end lost 0 bases, and 9 bases lay between the germline ends. CDR3 amino acids: CASSPSLGSTDTQYF. For the CDR3, the DNA is TGTGCCAGCTCACCAAGCCTAGGAAGCACAGATACGCAGTATTTT.

DNA of the CDR3: TGTGCCATCAGTGAGGCCGACCGGGGGGAGGGCCTCTACAATGAGCAGTTCTTC. It yields the protein CAISEADRGEGLYNEQFF. The chain recombines TRBV10-3 with TRBJ2-1; 7 positions agree with TRBD2. This CDR3 is built from 18 residues. The V and J ends lost 2 bases and 3 bases, in that order; junction bases with no gene match: 13. Germline CDR1 is ENHRY and CDR2 is SYGVKD.

The V gene is TRBV18, the J gene TRBJ2-1; perhaps TRBD2 as D (6 bases). There are 13 residues in the CDR3. Germline V gene data show CDR1 as KGHSH and CDR2 as LQKENI. The V end lost 3 bases, the J end lost 9 bases, and 12 bases lay between the germline ends. The CDR3 DNA is TGTGCCAGCTCACCCCGGGTGGAGGGTGAGCAGTTCTTC. It yields the protein CASSPRVEGEQFF.

This clone was observed a single time. The rearrangement joins TRBV7-3 to TRBJ2-6; 12 nucleotides match TRBD1. V lost 5 bases, J lost 0 bases, and 11 bases stayed unmatched. The germline gives CDR1 SGHTA, CDR2 FQGTGA. The CDR3 spans 20 residues. The CDR3 loop reads CASSRGQGAPAYSGANVLTF. CDR3 DNA: TGTGCCAGCAGCCGGGGACAGGGGGCCCCCGCGTACTCTGGGGCCAACGTCCTGACTTTC.